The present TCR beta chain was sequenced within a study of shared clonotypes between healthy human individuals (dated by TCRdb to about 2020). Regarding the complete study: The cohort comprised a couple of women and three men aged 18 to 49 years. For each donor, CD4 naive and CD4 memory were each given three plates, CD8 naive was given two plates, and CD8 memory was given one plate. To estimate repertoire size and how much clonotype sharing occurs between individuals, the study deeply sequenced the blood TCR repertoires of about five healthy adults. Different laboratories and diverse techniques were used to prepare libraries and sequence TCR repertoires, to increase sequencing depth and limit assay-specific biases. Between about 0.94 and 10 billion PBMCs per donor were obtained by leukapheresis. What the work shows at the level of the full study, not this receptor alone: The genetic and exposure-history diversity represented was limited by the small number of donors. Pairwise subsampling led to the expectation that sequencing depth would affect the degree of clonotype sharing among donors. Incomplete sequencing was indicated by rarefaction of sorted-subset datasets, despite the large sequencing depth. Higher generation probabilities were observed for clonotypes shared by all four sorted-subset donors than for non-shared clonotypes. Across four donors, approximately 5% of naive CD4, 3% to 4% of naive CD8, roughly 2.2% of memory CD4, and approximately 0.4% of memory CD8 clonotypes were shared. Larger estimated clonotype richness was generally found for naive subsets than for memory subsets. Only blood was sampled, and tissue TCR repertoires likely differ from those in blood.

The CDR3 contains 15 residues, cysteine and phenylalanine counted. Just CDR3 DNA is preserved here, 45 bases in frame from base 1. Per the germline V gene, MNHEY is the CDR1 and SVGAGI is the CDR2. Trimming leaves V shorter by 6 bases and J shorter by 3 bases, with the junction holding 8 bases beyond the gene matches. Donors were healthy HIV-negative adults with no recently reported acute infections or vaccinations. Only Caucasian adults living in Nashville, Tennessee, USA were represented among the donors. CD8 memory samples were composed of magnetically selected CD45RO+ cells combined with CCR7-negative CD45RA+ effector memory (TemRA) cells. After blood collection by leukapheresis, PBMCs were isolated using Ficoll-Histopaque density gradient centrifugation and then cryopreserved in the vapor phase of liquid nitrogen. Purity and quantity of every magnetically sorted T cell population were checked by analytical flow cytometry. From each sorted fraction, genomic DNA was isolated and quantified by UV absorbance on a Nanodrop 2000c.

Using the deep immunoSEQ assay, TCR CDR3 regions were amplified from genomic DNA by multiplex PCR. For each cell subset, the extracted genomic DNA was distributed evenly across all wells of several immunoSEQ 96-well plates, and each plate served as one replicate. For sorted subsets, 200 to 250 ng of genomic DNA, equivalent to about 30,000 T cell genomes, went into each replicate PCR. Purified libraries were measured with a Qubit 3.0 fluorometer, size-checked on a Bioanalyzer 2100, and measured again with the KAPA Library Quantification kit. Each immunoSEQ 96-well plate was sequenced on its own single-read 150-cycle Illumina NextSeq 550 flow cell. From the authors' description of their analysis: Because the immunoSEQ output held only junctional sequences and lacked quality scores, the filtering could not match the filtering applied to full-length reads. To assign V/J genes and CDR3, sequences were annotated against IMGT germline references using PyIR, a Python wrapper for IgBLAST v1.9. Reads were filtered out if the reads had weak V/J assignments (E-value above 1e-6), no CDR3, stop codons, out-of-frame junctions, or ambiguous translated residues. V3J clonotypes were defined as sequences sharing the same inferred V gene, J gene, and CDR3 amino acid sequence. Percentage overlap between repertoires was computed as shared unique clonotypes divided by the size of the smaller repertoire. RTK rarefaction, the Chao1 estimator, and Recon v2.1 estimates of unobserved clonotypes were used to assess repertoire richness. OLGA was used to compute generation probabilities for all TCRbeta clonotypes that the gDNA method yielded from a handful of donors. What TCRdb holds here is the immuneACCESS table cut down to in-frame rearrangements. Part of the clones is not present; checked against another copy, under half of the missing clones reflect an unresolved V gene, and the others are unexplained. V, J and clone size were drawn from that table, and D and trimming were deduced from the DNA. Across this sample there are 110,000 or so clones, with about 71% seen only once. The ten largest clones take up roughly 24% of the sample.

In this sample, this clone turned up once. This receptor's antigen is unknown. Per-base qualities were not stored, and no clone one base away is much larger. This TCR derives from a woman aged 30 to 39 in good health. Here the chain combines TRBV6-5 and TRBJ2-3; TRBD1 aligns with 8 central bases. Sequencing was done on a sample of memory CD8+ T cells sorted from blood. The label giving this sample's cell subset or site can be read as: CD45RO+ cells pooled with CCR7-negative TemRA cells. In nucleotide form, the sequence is TGTGCCAGCAGCCGACAGGGGCGGGGTACAGATACGCAGTATTTT. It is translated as CASSRQGRGTDTQYF.